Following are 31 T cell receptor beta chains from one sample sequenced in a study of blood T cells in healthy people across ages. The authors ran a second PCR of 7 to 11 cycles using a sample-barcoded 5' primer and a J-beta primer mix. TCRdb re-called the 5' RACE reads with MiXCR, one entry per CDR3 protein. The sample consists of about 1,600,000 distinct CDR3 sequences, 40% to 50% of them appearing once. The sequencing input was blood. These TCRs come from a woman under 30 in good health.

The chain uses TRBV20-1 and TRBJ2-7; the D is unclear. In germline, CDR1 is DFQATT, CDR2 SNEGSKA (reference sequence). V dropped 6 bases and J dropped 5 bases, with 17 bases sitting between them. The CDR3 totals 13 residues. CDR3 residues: CSASRAPGDEQYF. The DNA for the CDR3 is TGCAGTGCCAGTCGGGCACCAGGCGACGAGCAGTACTTC.

The CDR3 is CASRGTWDFSPLHF. The CDR3 bases are TGTGCCAGCAGAGGGACGTGGGATTTTTCACCCCTCCACTTT. The chain is built from TRBV6-5 and TRBJ1-6; maybe TRBD1 (5 bases). From germline, CDR1 is MNHEY and CDR2 SVGAGI. This CDR3 comprises 14 residues. Trimming cost V 6 bases and J 9 bases, with 15 bases left between them.

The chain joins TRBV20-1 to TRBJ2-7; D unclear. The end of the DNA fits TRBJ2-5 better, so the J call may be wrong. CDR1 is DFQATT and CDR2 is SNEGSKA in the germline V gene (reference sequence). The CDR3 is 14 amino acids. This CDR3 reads CSARDRSGKETQYF. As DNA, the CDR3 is TGCAGTGCTAGAGATAGGAGTGGGAAAGAGACCCAGTACTTC.

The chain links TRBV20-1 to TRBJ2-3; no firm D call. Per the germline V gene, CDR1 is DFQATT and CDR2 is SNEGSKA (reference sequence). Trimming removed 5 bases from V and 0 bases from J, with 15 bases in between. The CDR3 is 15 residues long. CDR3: CSAVPSQLSTDTQYF. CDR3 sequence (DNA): TGCAGTGCTGTTCCATCCCAACTAAGCACAGATACGCAGTATTTT.

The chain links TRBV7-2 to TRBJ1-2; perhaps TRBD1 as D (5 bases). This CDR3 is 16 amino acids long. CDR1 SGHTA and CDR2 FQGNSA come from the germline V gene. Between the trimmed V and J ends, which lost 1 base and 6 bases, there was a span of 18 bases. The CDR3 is CASSLVWPGQFNGYTF. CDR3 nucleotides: TGTGCCAGCAGCTTAGTATGGCCAGGGCAATTTAATGGCTACACCTTC.

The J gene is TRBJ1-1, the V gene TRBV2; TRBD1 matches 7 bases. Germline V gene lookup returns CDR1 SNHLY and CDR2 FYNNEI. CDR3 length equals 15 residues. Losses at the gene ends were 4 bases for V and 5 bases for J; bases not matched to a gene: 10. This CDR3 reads CASSGLDRPGTEAFF. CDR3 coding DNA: TGTGCCAGCAGTGGTCTGGACAGGCCTGGGACTGAAGCTTTCTTT.

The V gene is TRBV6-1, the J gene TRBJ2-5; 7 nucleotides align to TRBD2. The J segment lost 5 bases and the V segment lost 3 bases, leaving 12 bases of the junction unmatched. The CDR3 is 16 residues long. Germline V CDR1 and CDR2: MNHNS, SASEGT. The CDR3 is CASSEIGSGPTETQYF. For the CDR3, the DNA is TGTGCCAGCAGTGAGATTGGTAGCGGGCCCACGGAGACCCAGTACTTC.

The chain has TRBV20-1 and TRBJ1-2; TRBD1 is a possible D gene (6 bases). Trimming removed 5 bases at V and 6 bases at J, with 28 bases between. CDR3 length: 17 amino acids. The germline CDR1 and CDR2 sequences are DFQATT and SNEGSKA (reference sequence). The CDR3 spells CSAPPRAGASGPDGYTF. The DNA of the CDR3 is TGCAGTGCTCCTCCGAGGGCGGGGGCGAGTGGGCCCGATGGCTACACCTTC.

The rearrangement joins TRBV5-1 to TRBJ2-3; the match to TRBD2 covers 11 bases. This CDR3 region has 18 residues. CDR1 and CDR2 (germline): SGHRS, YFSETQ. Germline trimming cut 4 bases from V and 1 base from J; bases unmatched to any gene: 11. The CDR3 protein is CASSPSPGTSGGTDTQYF. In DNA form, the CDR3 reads TGCGCCAGCAGCCCAAGTCCCGGGACTAGCGGAGGCACAGATACGCAGTATTTT. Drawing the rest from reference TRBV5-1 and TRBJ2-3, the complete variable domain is KAGVTQTPRYLIKTRGQQVTLSCSPISGHRSVSWYQQTPGQGLQFLFEYFSETQRNKGNFPGRFSGRQFSNSRSEMNVSTLELGDSALYLCASSPSPGTSGGTDTQYFGPGTRLTVL.

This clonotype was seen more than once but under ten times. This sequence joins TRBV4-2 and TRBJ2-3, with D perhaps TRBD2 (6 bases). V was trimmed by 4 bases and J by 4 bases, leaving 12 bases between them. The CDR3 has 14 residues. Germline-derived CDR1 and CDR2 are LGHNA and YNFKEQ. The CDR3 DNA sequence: TGTGCCAGCAGCCGCACTAGCAGAGCAGATACGCAGTATTTT. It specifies CASSRTSRADTQYF.

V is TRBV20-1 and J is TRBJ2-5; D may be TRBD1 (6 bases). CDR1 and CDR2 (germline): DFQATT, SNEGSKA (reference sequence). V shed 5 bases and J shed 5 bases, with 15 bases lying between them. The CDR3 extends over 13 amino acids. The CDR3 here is CSALVGTGETQYF. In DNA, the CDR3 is TGCAGTGCTCTAGTGGGAACAGGGGAGACCCAGTACTTC.

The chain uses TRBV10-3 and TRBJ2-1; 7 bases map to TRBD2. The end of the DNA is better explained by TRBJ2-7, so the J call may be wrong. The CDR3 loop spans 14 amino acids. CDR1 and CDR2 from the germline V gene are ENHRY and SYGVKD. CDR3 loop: CAISEKREYNEQYF. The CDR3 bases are TGTGCCATCAGTGAGAAGCGGGAATACAATGAGCAGTACTTC.

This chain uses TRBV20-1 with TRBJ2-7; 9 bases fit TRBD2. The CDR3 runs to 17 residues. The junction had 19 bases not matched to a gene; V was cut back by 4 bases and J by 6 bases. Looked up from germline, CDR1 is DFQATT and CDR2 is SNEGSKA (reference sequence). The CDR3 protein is CSAIKAGTSFVPLEQYF. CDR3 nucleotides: TGCAGTGCTATCAAGGCCGGGACTAGCTTTGTTCCCCTCGAGCAGTACTTC.

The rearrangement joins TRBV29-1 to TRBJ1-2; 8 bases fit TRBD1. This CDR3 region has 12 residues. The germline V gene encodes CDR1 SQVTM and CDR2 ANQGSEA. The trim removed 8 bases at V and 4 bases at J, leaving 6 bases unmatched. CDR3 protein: CSLTGEGYGYTF. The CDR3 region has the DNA TGCAGCCTGACAGGGGAAGGCTATGGCTACACCTTC.

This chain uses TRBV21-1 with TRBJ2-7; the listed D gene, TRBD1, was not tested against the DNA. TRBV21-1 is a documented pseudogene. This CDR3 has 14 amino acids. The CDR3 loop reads CASSTRQGGGEQYF. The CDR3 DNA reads TGTGCCAGCAGCACGAGACAGGGCGGCGGCGAGCAGTACTTC.

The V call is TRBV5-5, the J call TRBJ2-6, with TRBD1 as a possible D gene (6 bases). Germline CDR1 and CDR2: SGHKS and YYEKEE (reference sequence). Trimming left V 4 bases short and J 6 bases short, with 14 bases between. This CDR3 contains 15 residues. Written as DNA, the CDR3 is TGTGCCAGCAGCCCTCGGGACACAGAGGCCAACGTCCTGACTTTC. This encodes CASSPRDTEANVLTF. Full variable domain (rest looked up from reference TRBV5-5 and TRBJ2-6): DAGVTQSPTHLIKTRGQQVTLRCSPISGHKSVSWYQQVLGQGPQFIFQYYEKEERGRGNFPDRFSARQFPNYSSELNVNALLLGDSALYLCASSPRDTEANVLTFGAGSRLTVL.

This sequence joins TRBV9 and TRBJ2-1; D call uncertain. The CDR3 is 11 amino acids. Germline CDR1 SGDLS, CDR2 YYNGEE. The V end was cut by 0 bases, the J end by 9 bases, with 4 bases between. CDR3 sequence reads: CASSVVSEQFF. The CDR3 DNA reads TGTGCCAGCAGCGTAGTGTCTGAGCAGTTCTTC.

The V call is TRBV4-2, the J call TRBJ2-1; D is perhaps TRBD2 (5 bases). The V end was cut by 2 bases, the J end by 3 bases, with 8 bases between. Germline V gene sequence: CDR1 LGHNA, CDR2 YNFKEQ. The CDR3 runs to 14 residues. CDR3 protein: CASSQLLGYNEQFF. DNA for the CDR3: TGTGCCAGCAGCCAATTACTAGGCTACAATGAGCAGTTCTTC.

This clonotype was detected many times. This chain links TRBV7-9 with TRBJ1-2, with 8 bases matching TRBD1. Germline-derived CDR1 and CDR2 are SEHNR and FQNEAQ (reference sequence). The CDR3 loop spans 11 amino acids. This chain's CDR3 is CLAGGDYGYTF. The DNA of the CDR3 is TGTCTGGCAGGGGGCGACTATGGCTACACCTTC. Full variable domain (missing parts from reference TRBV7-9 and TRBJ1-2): DTGVSQNPRHKITKRGQNVTFRCDPISEHNRLYWYRQTLGQGPEFLTYFQNEAQLEKSRLLSDRFSAERPKGSFSTLEIQRTEQGDSAMYLCLAGGDYGYTFGSGTRLTVV.

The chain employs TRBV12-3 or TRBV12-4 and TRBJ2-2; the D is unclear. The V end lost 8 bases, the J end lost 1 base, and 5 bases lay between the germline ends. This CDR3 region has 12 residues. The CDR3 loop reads CASRWNTGELFF. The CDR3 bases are TGTGCCAGCCGCTGGAACACCGGGGAGCTGTTTTTT.

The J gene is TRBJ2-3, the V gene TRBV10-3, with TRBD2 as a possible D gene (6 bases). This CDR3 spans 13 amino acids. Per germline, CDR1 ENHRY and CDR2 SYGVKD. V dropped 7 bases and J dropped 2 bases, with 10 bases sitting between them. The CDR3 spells CAITEGLTDTQYF. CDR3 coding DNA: TGTGCCATCACGGAGGGCCTCACAGATACGCAGTATTTT.

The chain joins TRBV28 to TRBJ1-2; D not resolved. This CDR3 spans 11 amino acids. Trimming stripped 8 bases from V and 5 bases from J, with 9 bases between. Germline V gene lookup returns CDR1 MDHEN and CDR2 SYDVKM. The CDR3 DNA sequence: TGTGCCAGCGGGCAAGCTTATGGCTACACCTTC. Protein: CASGQAYGYTF.

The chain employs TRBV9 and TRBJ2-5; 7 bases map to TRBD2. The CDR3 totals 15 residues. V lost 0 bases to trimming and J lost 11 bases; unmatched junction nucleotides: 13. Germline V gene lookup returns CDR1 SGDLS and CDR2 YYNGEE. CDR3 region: CASSVVGEGWNEQYF. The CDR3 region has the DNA TGTGCCAGCAGCGTAGTAGGGGAGGGGTGGAATGAGCAGTACTTC.

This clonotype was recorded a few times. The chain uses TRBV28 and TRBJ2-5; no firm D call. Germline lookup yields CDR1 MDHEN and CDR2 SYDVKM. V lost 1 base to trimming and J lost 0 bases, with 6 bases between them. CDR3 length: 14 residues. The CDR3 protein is CASSLLENQETQYF. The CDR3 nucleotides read TGTGCCAGCAGTTTATTGGAGAACCAAGAGACCCAGTACTTC.

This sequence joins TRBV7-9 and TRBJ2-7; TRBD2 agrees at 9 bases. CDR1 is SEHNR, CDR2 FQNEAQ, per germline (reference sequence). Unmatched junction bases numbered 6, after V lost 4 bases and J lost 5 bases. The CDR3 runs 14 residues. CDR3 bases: TGTGCCAGCAGCTCCCGGGGACTAGCCCACGAGCAGTACTTC. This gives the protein CASSSRGLAHEQYF. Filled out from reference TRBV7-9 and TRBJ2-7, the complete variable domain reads DTGVSQNPRHKITKRGQNVTFRCDPISEHNRLYWYRQTLGQGPEFLTYFQNEAQLEKSRLLSDRFSAERPKGSFSTLEIQRTEQGDSAMYLCASSSRGLAHEQYFGPGTRLTVT.

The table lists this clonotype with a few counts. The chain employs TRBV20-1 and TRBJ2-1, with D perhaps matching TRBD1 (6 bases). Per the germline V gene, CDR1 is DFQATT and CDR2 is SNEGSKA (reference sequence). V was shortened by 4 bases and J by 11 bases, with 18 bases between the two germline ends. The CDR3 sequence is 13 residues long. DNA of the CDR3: TGCAGTGCTACTAAACCGGGGACAACTAAGCAGTTCTTC. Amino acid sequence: CSATKPGTTKQFF.

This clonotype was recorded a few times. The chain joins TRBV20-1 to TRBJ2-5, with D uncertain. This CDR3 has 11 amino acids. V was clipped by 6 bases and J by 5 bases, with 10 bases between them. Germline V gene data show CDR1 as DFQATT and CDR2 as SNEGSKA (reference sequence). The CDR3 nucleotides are TGCAGTGCGACCCTCCAGGAGACCCAGTACTTC. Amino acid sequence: CSATLQETQYF.

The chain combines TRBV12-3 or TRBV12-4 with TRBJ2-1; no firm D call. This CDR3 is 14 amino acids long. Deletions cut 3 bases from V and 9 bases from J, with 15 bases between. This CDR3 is CASSFGGSSPEQFF. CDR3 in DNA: TGTGCCAGCAGTTTTGGCGGTAGTTCCCCTGAGCAGTTCTTC.

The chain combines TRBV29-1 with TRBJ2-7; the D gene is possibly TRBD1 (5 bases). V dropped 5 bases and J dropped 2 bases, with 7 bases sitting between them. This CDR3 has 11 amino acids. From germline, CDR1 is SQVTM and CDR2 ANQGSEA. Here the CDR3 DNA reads TGCAGCGTTTTAGGGGCCTACGAGCAGTACTTC. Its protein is CSVLGAYEQYF.

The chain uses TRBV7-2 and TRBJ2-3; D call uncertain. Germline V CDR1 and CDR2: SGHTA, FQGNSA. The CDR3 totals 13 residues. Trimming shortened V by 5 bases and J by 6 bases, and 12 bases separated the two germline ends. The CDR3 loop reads CASSLHGSDTQYF. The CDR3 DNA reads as TGTGCCAGCAGCCTCCACGGGTCCGATACGCAGTATTTT.

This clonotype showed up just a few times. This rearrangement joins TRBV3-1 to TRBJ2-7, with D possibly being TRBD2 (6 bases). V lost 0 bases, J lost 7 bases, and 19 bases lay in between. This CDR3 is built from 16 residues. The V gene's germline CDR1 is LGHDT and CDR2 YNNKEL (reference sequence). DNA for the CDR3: TGTGCCAGCAGCCAAGATCTCGGGACTGGGACGAGAGAGCAGTACTTC. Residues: CASSQDLGTGTREQYF.